This T cell receptor delta chain was recorded in a study of Vδ1+ human thymocytes. General study points: Highly polyclonal TRG and TRD repertoires with Gaussian CDR3 length distributions appeared in thymus. TRG sequences recurred across donors, whereas TRD sequences stayed essentially private. Around 20% of thymic delta-chain sequences were Vdelta2, with few Vdelta3, unlike blood Vdelta1+ controls.

This clone occurred a few times. The antigen remains unidentified. The sorted cells were CD3+ Vdelta1+ Vdelta2- thymocytes from alphabeta-depleted thymus. Between 98% and 99.6% of sorted thymocytes were Vdelta1+. The CDR3 totals 20 residues. The V segment lost 1 base and the J segment 0 bases; nucleotides outside the gene matches: 15. Germline values: CDR1 TSWWSYY, CDR2 QGS. RNA was extracted from the cells and then reverse transcribed. CDR3 amplicons came from multiplex PCR with pooled V-gene forward and constant-region reverse primers. TCRdb redid the clone calls on the multiplex PCR reads with CATT. This table has more than 50,000 delta-chain clones, approximately 15% appearing once.

Material: Vdelta1+ gamma-delta thymocytes from the thymus. Subset defined: FACS-sorted CD3+ TCRalphabeta- TCRVdelta1+ TCRVdelta2- thymocytes. This receptor was identified in a boy in the first two years of life who had congenital heart surgery. The chain combines TRDV1 with TRDJ1; 9 bases agree with TRDD3. The CDR3 region is CALGEPPSVWGMQYTDKLIF. CDR3 DNA sequence: TGTGCTCTTGGGGAACCCCCTTCCGTCTGGGGGATGCAGTACACCGATAAACTCATCTTT.